This T cell receptor (beta chain) was captured in a study of technical replicates of blood from a few donors. Here immunoSEQ multiplex PCR was the method, and the copy in TCRdb shows in-frame clones only, minus some. Among approximately 44,000 clones listed, over 95% were seen once. Germline CDR1 and CDR2: MNHEY and SVGAGI. Deletions cut 6 bases from V and 4 bases from J, with 11 bases between. The CDR3 is made up of 13 amino acids. This receptor was identified in a human donor in good health. The chain joins TRBV6-5 to TRBJ2-3; D gene uncertain. Material: T cells isolated from PBMCs. The CDR3 nucleotides are TGTGCCAGCAGAATTACTGTCGCAGATACGCAGTATTTT. Amino acid sequence: CASRITVADTQYF.